Each of the 19 T cell receptor beta chains below was sequenced from the same sample in a study of regulatory and conventional T cells in RAG deficiency. Conventional CD4+ T cells were sorted from blood as CD25-low CD127-high cells. Assay used: immunoSEQ multiplex PCR; TCRdb lists only in-frame clones, some missing. Of about 30,000 clones in the sample, roughly 96% were seen once. These same data were also listed under a study on regulatory T cells. That report adds: Amplification used 52 TRBV primers and 13 TRBJ primers.

The sequencing input was CD25- CD4+ T cells sorted from blood. The origin of the receptors is a human donor in good health.

The chain combines TRBV4-1 with TRBJ2-1; 7 bases fit TRBD2. Germline values: CDR1 MGHRA, CDR2 YSYEKL. J lost 0 bases, V lost 0 bases, and 11 bases had no gene match. The CDR3 contains 19 residues. CDR3 protein: CASSQDLEAGGSSYNEQFF. For the CDR3, the DNA is TGCGCCAGCAGCCAAGATTTAGAGGCGGGCGGGAGCTCCTACAATGAGCAGTTCTTC.

A note on this clone: One junction end disagrees with the germline gene, perhaps due to a read error. The chain carries TRBV9 and TRBJ2-7; the match to TRBD1 covers 11 bases. Germline-derived CDR1 and CDR2 are SGDLS and YYNGEE. The CDR3 is made up of 14 amino acids. Written as DNA, the CDR3 is TGTGCCAGCAGCGTAGGGGGACAGGGGGTCGAGCAGCACTTC. Translated, it gives CASSVGGQGVEQHF.

The genes are TRBV15 and TRBJ1-6; the D is unclear. Trimming left V 0 bases short and J 9 bases short, with 9 bases between. The CDR3 contains 14 residues. Germline lookup yields CDR1 LNHNV and CDR2 YYDKDF (reference sequence). The CDR3 sequence is CATSRDTGGSPLHF. Written as DNA, the CDR3 is TGTGCCACCAGCAGAGACACCGGCGGTTCACCCCTCCACTTT.

This clone was observed once. The chain couples TRBV27 to TRBJ1-4; TRBD1 agrees at 9 bases. With V trimmed by 5 bases and J by 8 bases, 15 bases remained unmatched. This CDR3 comprises 17 residues. CDR1 and CDR2 (germline): MNHEY, SMNVEV (reference sequence). The CDR3 region has the DNA TGTGCCAGCAGTCCGGGGACAGGGACGGCGGGATGGGAAAAACTGTTTTTT. Translation gives CASSPGTGTAGWEKLFF.

The table lists this clone with a count of one. The chain joins TRBV6-5 to TRBJ1-5, with a possible D match to TRBD1 (5 bases). Germline lookup yields CDR1 MNHEY and CDR2 SVGAGI. V lost 0 bases, J lost 7 bases, and 13 bases lay in between. The CDR3 has 15 amino acids. CDR3 loop: CASSYSPGGSQPQHF. For the CDR3, the DNA is TGTGCCAGCAGTTACTCTCCCGGGGGATCCCAGCCCCAGCATTTT.

This clone has more than one count but fewer than ten. The J gene is TRBJ1-1, the V gene TRBV19; D may be TRBD1 (6 bases). V was cut by 4 bases and J by 5 bases, with 14 bases left in between. CDR3 size: 14 residues. Germline V lookup: CDR1 LNHDA, CDR2 SQIVND (reference sequence). The CDR3 DNA reads TGTGCCAGTAGTAGGGACATAATTTTGACTGAAGCTTTCTTT. Translation: CASSRDIILTEAFF.

The J gene is TRBJ2-4, the V gene TRBV5-1; 16 nucleotides agree with TRBD2. With V trimmed by 4 bases and J by 2 bases, 12 bases remained unmatched. This CDR3 is 20 amino acids long. Germline loops: CDR1 SGHRS, CDR2 YFSETQ. CDR3 sequence: CASSGPGLAGGQVTKNIQYF. CDR3 sequence (DNA): TGCGCCAGCAGCGGACCGGGACTAGCGGGGGGGCAGGTGACCAAAAACATTCAGTACTTC.

The chain uses TRBV10-3 and TRBJ2-3, with 8 bases aligning to TRBD2. The CDR3 length is 16 residues. Per germline, CDR1 ENHRY and CDR2 SYGVKD. The V and J ends lost 4 bases and 2 bases, in that order; junction bases with no gene match: 8. The CDR3 nucleotides are TGTGCCATCAGTGCGGGGGGGACTCCGATCACAGATACGCAGTATTTT. Protein product: CAISAGGTPITDTQYF.

V usage is TRBV7-2 and J usage is TRBJ1-1, with D tentatively TRBD1 (5 bases). Germline-derived CDR1 and CDR2 are SGHTA and FQGNSA. Trimming pared 3 bases from V and 2 bases from J, leaving 10 bases between. The CDR3 is 14 residues long. This chain's CDR3 is CASSLGGFNTEAFF. The CDR3 bases are TGTGCCAGCAGCTTGGGGGGATTTAACACTGAAGCTTTCTTT.

This chain connects TRBV7-2 to TRBJ2-3, with D possibly TRBD2 on 5 matching bases. The V end was cut by 6 bases, the J end by 0 bases, with 7 bases between. Germline CDR1 SGHTA, CDR2 FQGNSA. The length of the CDR3 is 13 residues. The CDR3 coding sequence is TGTGCCAGCAGGCGGGTTAGCACAGATACGCAGTATTTT. Protein sequence: CASRRVSTDTQYF.

This sequence joins TRBV10-1 and TRBJ2-5; TRBD1 might be the D (6 bases). The CDR3 loop spans 16 amino acids. With 1 base removed from V and 4 bases from J, the gap between germline ends came to 16 bases. Germline CDR1 is WNHNN and CDR2 is SYGVQD (reference sequence). The chain's CDR3 is CASSELSVVQGETQYF. The DNA of the CDR3 is TGCGCCAGCAGTGAGTTATCGGTCGTACAGGGAGAGACCCAGTACTTC.

V and J are TRBV5-1 and TRBJ2-7, with D perhaps TRBD1 (6 bases). Deletions cut 2 bases from V and 2 bases from J, with 14 bases between. Looked up from germline, CDR1 is SGHRS and CDR2 is YFSETQ. CDR3 length: 15 residues. Here the CDR3 DNA reads TGCGCCAGCAGCTTCTCAGGGGCTGTGACCTACGAGCAGTACTTC. Amino acids: CASSFSGAVTYEQYF.

The chain employs TRBV5-1 and TRBJ1-2; D unresolved. V was shortened by 4 bases and J by 0 bases, with 7 bases between the two germline ends. Germline values: CDR1 SGHRS, CDR2 YFSETQ. The CDR3 is made up of 13 amino acids. This chain's CDR3 is CASSREANYGYTF. In DNA, the CDR3 is TGCGCCAGCAGCCGGGAAGCTAACTATGGCTACACCTTC.

The chain carries TRBV30 and TRBJ2-2; 8 bases match TRBD1. This CDR3 is 15 amino acids long. Germline V CDR1 and CDR2: GTSNPN, SVGIG (reference sequence). With 7 bases clipped from V and 0 bases from J, the junction kept 7 bases outside the gene matches. This chain's CDR3 is CAYATGDANTGELFF. The CDR3 nucleotides read TGTGCCTACGCGACAGGGGATGCGAACACCGGGGAGCTGTTTTTT.

The J gene is TRBJ2-5, the V gene TRBV2; perhaps TRBD2 as D (6 bases). Germline loops: CDR1 SNHLY, CDR2 FYNNEI. Trimming shortened V by 6 bases and J by 4 bases, and 9 bases separated the two germline ends. CDR3 length: 12 amino acids. The CDR3 region has the DNA TGTGCCAGCAGAATTAGCGGAGAGACCCAGTACTTC. It translates to CASRISGETQYF.

The V call is TRBV11-2, the J call TRBJ2-7, with 10 bases aligning to TRBD1. Trimming removed 1 base from V and 6 bases from J; junction bases left unmatched: 12. Germline V gene lookup returns CDR1 SGHAT and CDR2 FQNNGV. This CDR3 is 17 amino acids long. Written as DNA, the CDR3 is TGTGCCAGCAGCTTAGTTCCCGGGACAGGGGTAACGGGCGAGCAGTACTTC. It codes for CASSLVPGTGVTGEQYF. Using reference TRBV11-2 and TRBJ2-7 for the parts outside the CDR3, the full variable domain is EAGVAQSPRYKIIEKRQSVAFWCNPISGHATLYWYQQILGQGPKLLIQFQNNGVVDDSQLPKDRFSAERLKGVDSTLKIQPAKLEDSAVYLCASSLVPGTGVTGEQYFGPGTRLTVT.

The rearrangement joins TRBV6-6 to TRBJ1-2; D is possibly TRBD1 (6 bases). This CDR3 region has 12 residues. V lost 8 bases and J 4 bases, leaving 11 bases between the germline ends. CDR1 is MNHNY and CDR2 is SVGAGI in the germline V gene (reference sequence). CDR3 protein: CASGGQSYGYTF. The CDR3 DNA reads TGTGCCAGCGGGGGCCAGTCCTATGGCTACACCTTC.

V usage is TRBV5-8 and J usage is TRBJ1-3, with 9 bases identical to TRBD1. CDR3 size: 20 residues. J gave up 1 base and V 2 bases, and 16 bases lay outside the gene matches. CDR1 and CDR2 from the germline V gene are SGHTS and YDEGEE. Here the CDR3 reads CASSFSPTGGFFRSGNTIYF. CDR3 sequence (DNA): TGTGCCAGCAGCTTTTCGCCGACAGGGGGGTTTTTTCGGTCTGGAAACACCATATATTTT.

V and J are TRBV10-3 and TRBJ2-7, with TRBD2 as a possible D gene (7 bases). Trimming took off 0 bases at V and 0 bases at J, with 18 bases between the two ends. This CDR3 is built from 18 residues. Germline lookup yields CDR1 ENHRY and CDR2 SYGVKD. The CDR3 sequence is CAISESNGGAKPSYEQYF. DNA for the CDR3: TGTGCCATCAGTGAGTCGAATGGGGGGGCTAAACCCTCCTACGAGCAGTACTTC.